The clone carrying this T cell receptor beta chain was counted once. Germline values: CDR1 MNHEY, CDR2 SVGAGI. CDR3 size: 14 residues. Trimming cost V 9 bases and J 1 base, with 16 bases left between them. This sample is part of a study of blood T cell repertoires in COVID-19. Study as a whole: Spain, Italy and the United States supplied samples that represented acute and convalescent COVID-19. Nucleic acid was either cDNA or gDNA, and it came from T cells, B-cell-depleted T cells, or PBMCs.

Per the study methods: Researchers report that nucleated cell counts were estimated from reference gene primer amplification. Using immunoSEQ multiplex PCR, the repertoire was profiled, and TCRdb retains in-frame clones only, with some absent. The V and J calls and clone size are taken from that table; D and trimming were inferred from the DNA. The data show some 180,000 clones, with under 90% seen just once and 6.7% held by the top ten. The sequenced material came from peripheral blood. This chain connects TRBV6-5 to TRBJ2-7, with TRBD1 as a possible D gene (6 bases). This TCR was sampled from a man aged 35-49 years with acute or convalescent COVID-19. The CDR3 DNA follows: TGTGCCAGTCTCCCAGGGGACGCGTCCTACGAGCAGTACTTC. Translated: CASLPGDASYEQYF.